The 9 T cell receptor beta chains below come from one sample, sequenced in a study of CD8 T cells in ankylosing spondylitis. In TCRdb, the 5' RACE reads were re-called with MiXCR into one record per CDR3 protein. The table lists about 360,000 distinct CDR3 sequences, more than 20% of them singletons. The specimen sequenced was blood, either unsorted or a sorted T cell fraction (not recorded which). These receptors were obtained from a male donor with ankylosing spondylitis or in good health (not recorded which).

This clonotype was seen more than once but under ten times. V is TRBV11-2 and J is TRBJ2-3, with D unclear. The CDR3 contains 14 residues. Trimming cost V 4 bases and J 8 bases, with 16 bases left between them. The germline V gene encodes CDR1 SGHAT and CDR2 FQNNGV. CDR3 in amino acids: CASSYNPSTPTQYF. As DNA, the CDR3 is TGTGCCAGCAGCTATAACCCCTCGACCCCTACGCAGTATTTT. The variable domain in full, with the rest retrieved from reference TRBV11-2 and TRBJ2-3, is EAGVAQSPRYKIIEKRQSVAFWCNPISGHATLYWYQQILGQGPKLLIQFQNNGVVDDSQLPKDRFSAERLKGVDSTLKIQPAKLEDSAVYLCASSYNPSTPTQYFGPGTRLTVL.

Regarding this clonotype: This CDR3 fails to terminate in the conserved phenylalanine or tryptophan, so it likely reflects a read error. The J gene is TRBJ2-1, the V gene TRBV12-3 or TRBV12-4, with a possible D match to TRBD2 (6 bases). The CDR3 loop spans 14 amino acids. Trimming removed 5 bases from V and 7 bases from J, with 15 bases in between. CDR3 bases: TGTGCCAGCAGTCACCTCCGGACTACAAATGAGCAGTTCTCC. Protein sequence: CASSHLRTTNEQFS.

The genes are TRBV28 and TRBJ2-4; D ambiguous. Trimming took 7 bases from V and 0 from J, leaving 10 bases between them. This CDR3 has 14 amino acids. Germline CDR1 reads MDHEN; CDR2 reads SYDVKM. The CDR3 loop reads CASNRKLAKNIQYF. As DNA, the CDR3 is TGTGCCAGCAACCGCAAACTAGCCAAAAACATTCAGTACTTC.

This clonotype was counted ten times or more. This chain joins TRBV28 and TRBJ2-1; TRBD1 matches 9 bases. Germline V gene data show CDR1 as MDHEN and CDR2 as SYDVKM. Losses at the gene ends were 2 bases for V and 4 bases for J; bases not matched to a gene: 3. CDR3 length: 15 amino acids. In DNA, the CDR3 is TGTGCCAGCAGTTTACGGGACAGGGTGTACAATGAGCAGTTCTTC. Its translation: CASSLRDRVYNEQFF.

The chain's CDR3 is CASSLGPDTGANVLTF. DNA for the CDR3: TGCGCCAGCAGCTTGGGACCCGACACTGGGGCCAACGTCCTGACTTTC. The V and J genes are TRBV5-1 and TRBJ2-6, with D unclear. CDR1 is SGHRS, CDR2 YFSETQ, per germline. Trimming stripped 0 bases from V and 2 bases from J, with 9 bases between. The CDR3 is 16 amino acids.

This clonotype has only a few counts. The chain employs TRBV20-1 and TRBJ2-7, with 9 bases matching TRBD1. The germline CDR1 and CDR2 sequences are DFQATT and SNEGSKA (reference sequence). The V gene end was trimmed by 1 base and the J gene end by 4 bases; junction bases not matched to a gene: 5. There are 14 residues in the CDR3. CDR3 protein: CSARGDRALYEQYF. For the CDR3, the DNA is TGCAGTGCTAGAGGGGACAGGGCCTTATACGAGCAGTACTTC.

The chain carries TRBV3-1 and TRBJ1-1; TRBD1 matches at 7 bases. V shed 1 base, J shed 5 bases, and the junction held 4 bases outside the gene matches. The CDR3 runs 14 residues. The germline gives CDR1 LGHDT, CDR2 YNNKEL (reference sequence). The CDR3 sequence is CASSQGGGWTEAFF. CDR3 nucleotide sequence: TGTGCCAGCAGCCAAGGAGGGGGCTGGACTGAAGCTTTCTTT. Looking up the rest from reference TRBV3-1 and TRBJ1-1 gives the full variable domain: DTAVSQTPKYLVTQMGNDKSIKCEQNLGHDTMYWYKQDSKKFLKIMFSYNNKELIINETVPNRFSPKSPDKAHLNLHINSLELGDSAVYFCASSQGGGWTEAFFGQGTRLTVV.

At least ten counts were recorded for this clonotype. The chain combines TRBV12-3 or TRBV12-4 with TRBJ2-7; D call uncertain. CDR3 length: 13 residues. V lost 3 bases and J 2 bases, leaving 8 bases between the germline ends. The CDR3 region has the DNA TGTGCCAGCAGTTTTGGGTTTACCTACGAGCAGTACTTC. Translation: CASSFGFTYEQYF.

This clonotype was counted between two and nine times. The chain's CDR3 is CASSLAFSDGYTF. The DNA for the CDR3 is TGTGCCAGCAGTCTGGCCTTCAGTGATGGCTACACCTTC. This chain joins TRBV12-3 or TRBV12-4 and TRBJ1-2; D not resolved. There are 13 residues in the CDR3. Deletions cut 5 bases from V and 6 bases from J, with 13 bases between.